This is a list of T cell receptor beta chains from one sample in a study of blood T cell repertoires in COVID-19. Repertoires were generated with immunoSEQ multiplex PCR, while TCRdb's copy carries only in-frame clones and drops some. Of around 190,000 clones listed, roughly 76% are singletons. The sequenced sample was peripheral blood. The receptors stem from a woman aged 35 to 49 with COVID-19, enrolled during active disease. Both conserved end residues are part of each CDR3. Fields, in order: J gene, D gene, V gene, clone size, CDR3 protein, CDR3 DNA. A D gene is named only where the DNA matches it firmly. Rows may omit the clone size; those that give it use once, few, many or a size class.

J: TRBJ2-5; D: -; V: TRBV10-3; size: -; CDR3: CAISETSGKETQYF; DNA: TGTGCCATCAGTGAGACGTCAGGGAAAGAGACCCAGTACTTC
J: TRBJ1-2; D: -; V: TRBV27; size: -; CDR3: CASSPGRGLGYTF; DNA: TGTGCCAGCAGTCCCGGAAGGGGCCTGGGCTACACCTTC
J: TRBJ2-3; D: -; V: TRBV15; size: -; CDR3: CATSRDRDTQYF; DNA: TGTGCCACCAGCAGAGACAGAGATACGCAGTATTTT
J: TRBJ2-1; D: TRBD1; V: TRBV30; size: -; CDR3: CAWSKRIGTGNYNEQFF; DNA: TGTGCCTGGAGTAAAAGGATCGGGACAGGTAACTACAATGAGCAGTTCTTC
J: TRBJ2-6; D: -; V: TRBV6-1; size: -; CDR3: CASSEAGGGTRSSGANVLTF; DNA: TGTGCCAGCAGTGAAGCGGGTGGAGGCACAAGGAGCTCTGGGGCCAACGTCCTGACTTTC
J: TRBJ2-3; D: TRBD2; V: TRBV25-1; size: -; CDR3: CASSEWGSGTDTQYF; DNA: TGTGCCAGCAGTGAATGGGGTAGCGGGACAGATACGCAGTATTTT
J: TRBJ1-3; D: TRBD1; V: TRBV11-2; size: once; CDR3: CASSLDRHRGLYF; DNA: TGTGCCAGCAGCTTAGATCGACACAGGGGGCTGTATTTT
J: TRBJ2-7; D: TRBD2; V: TRBV28; size: -; CDR3: CASSTPGLAGPSYEQYF; DNA: TGTGCCAGCAGTACCCCGGGACTAGCGGGGCCTTCCTACGAGCAGTACTTC
J: TRBJ1-1; D: TRBD1; V: TRBV28; size: -; CDR3: CASSLNRGNTEAFF; DNA: TGTGCCAGCAGTTTAAACAGGGGGAACACTGAAGCTTTCTTT
J: TRBJ2-7; D: -; V: TRBV18; size: -; CDR3: CASSRSGTTYEQYF; DNA: TGTGCCAGCTCGCGCTCCGGGACAACCTACGAGCAGTACTTC